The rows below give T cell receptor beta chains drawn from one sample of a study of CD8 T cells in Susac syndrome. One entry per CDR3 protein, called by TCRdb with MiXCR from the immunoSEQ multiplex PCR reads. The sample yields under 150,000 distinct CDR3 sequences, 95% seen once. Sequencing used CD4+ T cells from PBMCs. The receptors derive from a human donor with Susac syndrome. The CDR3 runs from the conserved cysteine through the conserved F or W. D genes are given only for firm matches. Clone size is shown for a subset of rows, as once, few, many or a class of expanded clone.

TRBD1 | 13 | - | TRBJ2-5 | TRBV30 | CAWSRQGVETQYF | TGTGCCTGGAGTCGACAGGGGGTAGAGACCCAGTACTTC
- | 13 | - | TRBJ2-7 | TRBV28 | CACGRPNPYEQYF | TGTGCCTGTGGGAGGCCCAATCCCTACGAGCAGTACTTC
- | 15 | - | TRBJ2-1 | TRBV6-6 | CASRPGLRGYDEQFF | TGTGCCAGCAGACCCGGCTTAAGGGGGTACGATGAGCAGTTCTTC
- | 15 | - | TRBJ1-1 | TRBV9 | CASSVEPGMNTEAFF | TGTGCCAGCAGCGTAGAGCCAGGGATGAACACTGAAGCTTTCTTT
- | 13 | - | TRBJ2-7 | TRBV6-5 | CASSYRVAYEQYF | TGTGCCAGCAGTTACAGGGTAGCCTACGAGCAGTACTTC
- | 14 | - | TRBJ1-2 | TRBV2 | CASYNSVNSRGYTF | TGTGCCAGCTATAATTCCGTGAACAGTAGGGGCTACACCTTC
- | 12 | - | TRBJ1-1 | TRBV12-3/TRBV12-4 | CASSLRVTEAFF | TGTGCCAGCAGCCTAAGGGTCACTGAAGCTTTCTTT
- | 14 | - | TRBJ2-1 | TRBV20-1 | CSARDRVTYNEQFF | TGCAGTGCTAGAGATAGGGTTACCTACAATGAGCAGTTCTTC
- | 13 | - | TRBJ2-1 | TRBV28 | CASRLSSYNEQFF | TGTGCCAGCAGACTAAGCTCCTACAATGAGCAGTTCTTC
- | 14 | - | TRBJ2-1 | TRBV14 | CASSQDVGYNEQFF | TGTGCCAGCAGCCAAGATGTCGGCTACAATGAGCAGTTCTTC
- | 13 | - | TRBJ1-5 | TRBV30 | CAWRGRGNQPQHF | TGTGCCTGGAGGGGGAGGGGCAATCAGCCCCAGCATTTT
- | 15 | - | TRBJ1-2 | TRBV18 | CASSPEPGTLYGYTF | TGTGCCAGCTCACCAGAACCGGGCACCCTCTATGGCTACACCTTC
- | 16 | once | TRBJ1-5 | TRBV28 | CASSSLGGYSNQPQHF | TGTGCCAGCAGTTCTCTTGGGGGCTATAGCAATCAGCCCCAGCATTTT
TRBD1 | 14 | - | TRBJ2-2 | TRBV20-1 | CSATGTGNTGELFF | TGCAGTGCTACCGGGACAGGGAACACCGGGGAGCTGTTTTTT
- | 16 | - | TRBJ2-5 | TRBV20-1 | CSANPWTPPRRETQYF | TGCAGTGCTAACCCCTGGACACCCCCGAGAAGGGAGACCCAGTACTTC
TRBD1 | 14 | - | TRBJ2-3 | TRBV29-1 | CSVVQGAYTDTQYF | TGCAGCGTTGTGCAGGGGGCATACACAGATACGCAGTATTTT
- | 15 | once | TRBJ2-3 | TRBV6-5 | CASRLTGPRTDTQYF | TGTGCCAGCAGACTCACAGGGCCTCGCACAGATACGCAGTATTTT
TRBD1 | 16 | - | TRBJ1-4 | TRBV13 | CASSSRDRGREEKLFF | TGTGCCAGCAGCTCGAGGGACAGGGGGCGCGAGGAAAAACTGTTTTTT
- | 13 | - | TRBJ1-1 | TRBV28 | CASTGSLNTEAFF | TGTGCCAGCACCGGTTCCCTGAACACTGAAGCTTTCTTT
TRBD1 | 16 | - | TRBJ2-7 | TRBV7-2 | CASSFLGQGSAFEQYF | TGTGCCAGCAGCTTCCTTGGACAGGGAAGCGCGTTCGAGCAGTACTTC
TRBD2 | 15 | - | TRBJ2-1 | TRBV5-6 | CASSVGLAGTNEQFF | TGTGCCAGCAGCGTGGGACTAGCGGGCACCAATGAGCAGTTCTTC
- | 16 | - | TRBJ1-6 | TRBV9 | CASSPTSGIRNSPLHF | TGTGCCAGCAGCCCGACATCCGGGATCCGTAATTCACCCCTCCACTTT
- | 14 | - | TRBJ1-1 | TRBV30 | CAWSVGGSGTEAFF | TGTGCCTGGAGTGTCGGGGGGTCTGGCACTGAAGCTTTCTTT
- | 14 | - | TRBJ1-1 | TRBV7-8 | CASSLAEGGTEAFF | TGTGCCAGCAGCTTAGCGGAGGGGGGCACTGAAGCTTTCTTT
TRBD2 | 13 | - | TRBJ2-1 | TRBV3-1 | CASSRGLAGEQFF | TGTGCCAGCAGCAGGGGACTAGCGGGGGAGCAGTTCTTC
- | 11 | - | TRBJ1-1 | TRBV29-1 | CSSNPPVEAFF | TGCAGCTCGAACCCCCCGGTTGAAGCTTTCTTT
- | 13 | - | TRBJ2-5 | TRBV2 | CAGNIAAQETQYF | TGTGCCGGGAATATAGCGGCACAAGAGACCCAGTACTTC
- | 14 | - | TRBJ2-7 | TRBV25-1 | CATQGTIGSHEQYF | TGTGCCACCCAGGGGACTATCGGTTCCCACGAGCAGTACTTC
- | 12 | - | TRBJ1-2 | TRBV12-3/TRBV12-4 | CASSSVGRGYTF | TGTGCCAGCAGCTCGGTAGGAAGAGGCTACACCTTC
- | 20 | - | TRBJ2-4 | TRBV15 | CATSRDVRGGAIVAKNIQYF | TGTGCCACCAGCAGAGATGTCAGGGGTGGTGCAATCGTGGCCAAAAACATTCAGTACTTC
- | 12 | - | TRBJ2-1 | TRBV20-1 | CSASGGYNEQFF | TGCAGTGCTAGCGGGGGCTACAATGAGCAGTTCTTC
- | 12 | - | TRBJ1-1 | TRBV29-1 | CSVTRPSTEAFF | TGCAGCGTTACCCGACCGAGCACTGAAGCTTTCTTT
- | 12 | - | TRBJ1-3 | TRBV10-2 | CASSMSGNTIYF | TGCGCCAGCTCCATGTCTGGAAACACCATATATTTT
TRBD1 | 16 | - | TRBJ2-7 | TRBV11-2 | CASSFKTGTGGGEQYF | TGTGCCAGCAGCTTTAAGACCGGGACAGGGGGAGGCGAGCAGTACTTC
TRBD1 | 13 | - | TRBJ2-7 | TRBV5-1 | CASSRDSRYEQYF | TGCGCCAGCAGTCGGGACAGCCGATACGAGCAGTACTTC
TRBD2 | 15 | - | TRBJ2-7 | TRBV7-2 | CASSFGLAGDYEQYF | TGTGCCAGCAGCTTTGGGTTAGCGGGAGACTACGAGCAGTACTTC
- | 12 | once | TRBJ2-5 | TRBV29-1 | CSVAPSIETQYF | TGCAGCGTTGCACCTAGCATTGAGACCCAGTACTTC
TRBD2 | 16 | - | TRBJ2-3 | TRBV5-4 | CASSTGGLAGADTQYF | TGTGCCAGCAGCACGGGAGGACTAGCGGGAGCAGATACGCAGTATTTT
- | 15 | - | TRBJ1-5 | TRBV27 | CASSSRSGRNQPQHF | TGTGCCAGCAGCTCTCGGTCGGGGAGGAATCAGCCCCAGCATTTT
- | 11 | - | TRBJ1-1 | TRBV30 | CAWRTGTHAFF | TGTGCCTGGAGGACCGGGACCCATGCTTTCTTT
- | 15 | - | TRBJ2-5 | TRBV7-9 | CASSLAEVLQETQYF | TGTGCCAGCAGCTTAGCGGAGGTACTACAAGAGACCCAGTACTTC
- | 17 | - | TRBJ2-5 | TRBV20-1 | CSARGPRVSKQQETQYF | TGCAGTGCTAGAGGTCCCCGGGTTAGTAAACAACAAGAGACCCAGTACTTC
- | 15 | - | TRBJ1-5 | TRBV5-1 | CASSLASGGNQPQHF | TGCGCCAGCAGCTTGGCATCGGGGGGCAATCAGCCCCAGCATTTT
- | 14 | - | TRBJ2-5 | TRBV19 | CASSIGKGGETQYF | TGTGCCAGTAGTATTGGGAAGGGGGGAGAGACCCAGTACTTC
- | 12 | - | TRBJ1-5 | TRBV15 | CATSGQNQPQHF | TGTGCCACCAGCGGTCAGAATCAGCCCCAGCATTTT
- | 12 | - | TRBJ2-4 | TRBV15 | CATSRESFTQYF | TGTGCCACCAGCAGAGAATCCTTCACCCAGTACTTC
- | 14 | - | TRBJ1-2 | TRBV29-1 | CSVGLRGAIDGYTF | TGCAGCGTTGGGCTGAGGGGGGCGATTGATGGCTACACCTTC
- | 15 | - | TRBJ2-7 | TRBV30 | CAWSVGGAGSYEQYF | TGTGCCTGGAGTGTAGGTGGGGCTGGCTCCTACGAGCAGTACTTC
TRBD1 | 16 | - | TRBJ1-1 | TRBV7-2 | CASSRQTRTGDTEAFF | TGTGCCAGCAGCCGTCAAACGCGAACAGGGGACACTGAAGCTTTCTTT
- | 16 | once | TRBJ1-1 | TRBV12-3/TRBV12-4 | CASTLTKAEPNTEAFF | TGTGCCAGCACTCTAACAAAGGCCGAGCCGAACACTGAAGCTTTCTTT
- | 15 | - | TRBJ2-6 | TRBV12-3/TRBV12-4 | CASSLRRAGANVLTF | TGTGCCAGCAGTTTGAGAAGGGCTGGGGCCAACGTCCTGACTTTC
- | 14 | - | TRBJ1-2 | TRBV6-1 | CASSDPPGDYGYTF | TGTGCCAGCAGTGACCCCCCGGGGGACTATGGCTACACCTTC
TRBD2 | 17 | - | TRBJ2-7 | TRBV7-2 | CASSPRLAGGPIHEQYF | TGTGCCAGCAGCCCACGACTAGCGGGAGGGCCTATCCACGAGCAGTACTTC
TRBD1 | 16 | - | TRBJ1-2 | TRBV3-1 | CASSQTNRGLLSGYTF | TGTGCCAGCAGCCAAACCAATAGGGGGCTGCTCTCTGGCTACACCTTC
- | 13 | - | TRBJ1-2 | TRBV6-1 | CASSWGSNYGYTF | TGTGCCAGCAGTTGGGGTTCGAACTATGGCTACACCTTC
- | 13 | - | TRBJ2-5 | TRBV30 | CAWNPGVQETQYF | TGTGCCTGGAACCCCGGGGTCCAAGAGACCCAGTACTTC
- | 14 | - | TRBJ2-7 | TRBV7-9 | CASSLGRQSYEQYF | TGTGCCAGCAGCTTAGGGCGGCAGTCCTACGAGCAGTACTTC
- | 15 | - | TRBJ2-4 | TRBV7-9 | CASSPAGWAKNIQYF | TGTGCCAGCAGCCCGGCAGGGTGGGCCAAAAACATTCAGTACTTC
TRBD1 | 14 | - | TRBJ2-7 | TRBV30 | CAWMGRGLSYEQYF | TGTGCCTGGATGGGCAGGGGGCTCTCCTACGAGCAGTACTTC